This T cell receptor (beta chain) was obtained from a study of blood T cells in healthy people across ages (dated by TCRdb to the mid-2010s). Study-wide context: In model experiments, template switching captured about one uniquely barcoded TCR beta cDNA molecule for every two T cells. To avoid experimental bias, donors of different ages were randomly spread across the sequencing lanes. Age-related changes in TCR beta repertoire diversity were measured in the study by deep sequencing normalized with unique cDNA molecular identifiers. Four age groups were formed from the donors: young (average approximately 15 years), middle-aged (roughly 38), aged (roughly 56) and long-lived (about 80). For two donors (one aged 18 to 29 and one aged 80 or older), the study analyzed two additional independent replicas of 1 million unique cDNA reads from the same blood draw. The research as a whole found: Observed TCR beta diversity correlated strongly with the percentage of naive T cells measured by flow cytometry. The long-lived group showed more naive CD4+ T cells, fewer expanded clones and increased TCR diversity than the aged group, suggesting age selection. Bulk unsorted PBMC profiling prevented conclusive comparison of naive and antigen-experienced compartments. As age increased, observed TCR beta diversity per million T cells dropped in a roughly linear way, and a significant reduction was already evident by age roughly 40. Because donor CMV infection status was unknown, age-related changes in expanded clonotypes were potentially confounded. Estimates of total diversity based on one million sequenced T cells were considered lower bounds and underestimates.

The method was 5' RACE. Instrument on record: Illumina HiSeq 2500. A second roughly 7 to 11 cycle PCR used a sample-barcoded 5' primer and a J-beta primer mix. Each TCR beta cDNA molecule received a unique molecular identifier from a template-switch 5' adaptor carrying 12 random nucleotides. At least 2.5 million CDR3-containing paired-end reads were obtained from each sample. First-strand cDNA synthesis was performed from all RNA using the Mint cDNA synthesis kit, with priming by a TRBC-specific oligonucleotide. All cDNA was treated with uracil-DNA glycosylase and then went through a first 18-cycle PCR with the universal primers M1SS and BC2_uni_R. The source study handled its data this way. Each sample was normalized by randomly selecting 1 million high-quality reads, each carrying a distinct molecular identifier. Reads sharing molecular identifiers were discarded rather than binned into consensus sequences. MiTCR, run with a Q25 quality threshold and the strictest error-elimination algorithm, handled CDR3 identification, clonotype clustering and error correction. Lower-bound total TCR beta diversity was estimated with a nonparametric unseen species model using Euler transformation. TCRdb redid the processing of the public reads, applying fastp at Q25 and MiXCR, and retained in-frame beta chains. Records with the same CDR3 protein are collapsed into one entry carrying the most frequent genes and DNA. For this entry, the V and J calls and clone size follow TCRdb and not the study's own pipeline. The sample includes about 730,000 distinct CDR3 sequences, with 43% observed a single time. Of the sample, around a fifth falls within the top ten clones.

Concerning this clonotype itself: Its antigen is unknown. Per-nucleotide qualities are absent, and no much larger clonotype sits a single base away.

Systemically healthy Caucasian individuals from Russia, about 38 in total and aged roughly 6 to 100 years, were included as donors. Each donor gave 8 to 10 milliliters of peripheral blood, collected into EDTA-treated Vacutainer tubes. Ficoll-Paque density-gradient centrifugation was used to isolate PBMCs, with at least 7 million per sample. Total RNA, at least 5 micrograms per sample, was extracted from PBMCs with Trizol reagent. For every donor, an aliquot of PBMCs went through flow cytometry to measure the percentages of naive CD45RAhigh/CD27high T cells. Trimming accounts for 3 bases at V and 5 bases at J, while the number of junction bases matched to no gene is 13. The CDR3 runs 16 residues from the cysteine to the phenylalanine. This entry keeps only the CDR3 DNA: 48 bases, framed from base 1. CDR1 and CDR2 are drawn from the germline V gene (reference sequence): DFQATT, SNEGSKA.

The receptor comes from a woman aged 60 to 75 in good health. The rearrangement joined TRBV20-1 to TRBJ2-3; the central 8 bases match TRBD2. Sequenced material: blood. The DNA sequence is as follows: TGCAGTGCTAGTAGACAAAGCGGGGGCGGTGGAGATACGCAGTATTTT. Its translation is CSASRQSGGGGDTQYF.